The 19 T cell receptor beta chains below come from one sample, sequenced in a study of blood T cell repertoires in COVID-19. Measured with immunoSEQ multiplex PCR; TCRdb has only the in-frame clones, and not every one. The sample shows about 190,000 clones, 88% of them seen only once. The sequenced sample was peripheral blood. The receptors originated from a man in his 70s with active or convalescent COVID-19.

The J gene is TRBJ1-6, the V gene TRBV5-6, with no clear D. The CDR3 is made up of 13 amino acids. Trimming shortened V by 0 bases and J by 7 bases, and 5 bases separated the two germline ends. Germline CDR1 is SGHDT and CDR2 is YYEEEE. CDR3 residues: CASSLDWNSPLHF. The CDR3 coding sequence is TGTGCCAGCAGCTTGGACTGGAATTCACCCCTCCACTTT.

The V call is TRBV30, the J call TRBJ2-1; D may be TRBD2 (6 bases). V was pared by 2 bases and J by 10 bases, with 18 bases between. This CDR3 has 14 residues. Germline CDR1 reads GTSNPN; CDR2 reads SVGIG (reference sequence). CDR3 nucleotide sequence: TGTGCCTGGAGTCCGGGGACTGGGAGGCGGGAGCAGTTCTTC. Protein product: CAWSPGTGRREQFF.

DNA of the CDR3: TGTGCCAGTAGTATATTGCTCATCTCGCGTTCCGAGCAGTACTTC. Protein: CASSILLISRSEQYF. The V and J genes are TRBV19 and TRBJ2-7; D unclear. The V end was cut by 2 bases, the J end by 6 bases, with 17 bases between. This CDR3 spans 15 amino acids. Germline CDR1 is LNHDA and CDR2 is SQIVND (reference sequence).

The chain joins TRBV19 to TRBJ1-4, with D maybe TRBD1 (6 bases). Germline loops: CDR1 LNHDA, CDR2 SQIVND (reference sequence). V lost 4 bases and J 4 bases, leaving 10 bases between the germline ends. This CDR3 has 14 residues. Written as DNA, the CDR3 is TGTGCCAGTAGTACCCGACAGGTTAATGAAAAACTGTTTTTT. Protein product: CASSTRQVNEKLFF.

This chain uses TRBV6-2 or TRBV6-3 with TRBJ1-1; D unresolved. Deletions cut 2 bases from V and 1 base from J, with 8 bases between. The CDR3 totals 14 residues. Per germline, CDR1 MNHEY and CDR2 SVGEGT. CDR3 sequence (DNA): TGTGCCAGCAGTTACAGGACTTCGAACACTGAAGCTTTCTTT. Translating it yields CASSYRTSNTEAFF.

This clone was seen a single time. The genes are TRBV11-2 and TRBJ2-5; D uncertain. This CDR3 has 12 residues. In germline, CDR1 is SGHAT, CDR2 FQNNGV. V dropped 1 base and J dropped 4 bases, with 4 bases sitting between them. CDR3: CASSLASETQYF. DNA for the CDR3: TGTGCCAGCAGCTTAGCATCAGAGACCCAGTACTTC. Combining the CDR3 with reference TRBV11-2 and TRBJ2-5 gives the whole variable domain EAGVAQSPRYKIIEKRQSVAFWCNPISGHATLYWYQQILGQGPKLLIQFQNNGVVDDSQLPKDRFSAERLKGVDSTLKIQPAKLEDSAVYLCASSLASETQYFGPGTRLLVL.

The V gene is TRBV18, the J gene TRBJ2-3, with 7 bases lining up with TRBD1. CDR1 KGHSH and CDR2 LQKENI come from the germline V gene. V trimming: 6 bases; J trimming: 0 bases; junction bases outside the gene matches: 6. This CDR3 has 15 amino acids. The CDR3: CASSADRASTDTQYF. The DNA for the CDR3 is TGTGCCAGCTCGGCCGACAGGGCTAGCACAGATACGCAGTATTTT.

The chain recombines TRBV7-6 with TRBJ1-2; 7 bases match TRBD1. This CDR3 region has 13 residues. The germline CDR1 and CDR2 sequences are SGHVS and FNYEAQ. V gave up 2 bases and J gave up 6 bases; unmatched junction bases: 3. CDR3 sequence: CASSLSQGDGYTF. The DNA of the CDR3 is TGTGCCAGCAGCTTAAGTCAGGGGGATGGCTACACCTTC.

This chain uses TRBV6-5 with TRBJ1-2; 7 nucleotides agree with TRBD1. The germline CDR1 and CDR2 sequences are MNHEY and SVGAGI. With 8 bases clipped from V and 4 bases from J, the junction kept 13 bases outside the gene matches. This CDR3 region has 15 residues. The CDR3 is CASYGTAKKAYGYTF. The CDR3 DNA is TGTGCCAGCTACGGGACAGCCAAGAAAGCCTATGGCTACACCTTC.

This clone turned up a few times. The chain uses TRBV5-1 and TRBJ2-7; 8 nucleotides line up with TRBD2. CDR1 and CDR2 from the germline V gene are SGHRS and YFSETQ. After removal of 6 bases from V and 1 base from J, the junction contained 9 bases not matched to a gene. The CDR3 is 15 residues long. In DNA form, the CDR3 reads TGCGCCAGCACGCGGGGGGACACCTCTTCCTACGAGCAGTACTTC. It yields the protein CASTRGDTSSYEQYF.

V gene TRBV28 combines with J gene TRBJ1-1; a possible D gene is TRBD1 (5 bases). Per the germline V gene, CDR1 is MDHEN and CDR2 is SYDVKM. The CDR3 sequence is 13 residues long. Trimming stripped 1 base from V and 8 bases from J, with 11 bases between. CDR3 region: CASSLSGPGEAFF. In DNA, the CDR3 is TGTGCCAGCAGTTTATCAGGGCCAGGGGAAGCTTTCTTT.

This clone was counted only a few times. V is TRBV10-1 and J is TRBJ2-7, with 7 bases fitting TRBD2. In germline, CDR1 is WNHNN, CDR2 SYGVQD (reference sequence). V gave up 2 bases and J gave up 3 bases; unmatched junction bases: 7. This CDR3 is built from 15 residues. CDR3 in DNA: TGCGCCAGCAGTGAGCGGCGGGACTACGACTACGAGCAGTACTTC. Encoded protein: CASSERRDYDYEQYF.

The genes are TRBV6-5 and TRBJ2-5; TRBD2 is a possible D gene (6 bases). This CDR3 contains 14 residues. Germline lookup yields CDR1 MNHEY and CDR2 SVGAGI. V was trimmed by 6 bases and J by 5 bases, leaving 16 bases between them. CDR3 region: CASSLLGRLETQYF. The CDR3 DNA sequence: TGTGCCAGCAGCCTCCTTGGGAGGTTGGAGACCCAGTACTTC.

This clone was observed a few times. CDR3 sequence: CATSLRGAKNIQYF. CDR3 bases: TGTGCCACCTCTCTGAGAGGGGCCAAAAACATTCAGTACTTC. The rearrangement links TRBV28 to TRBJ2-4, with D possibly being TRBD2 (5 bases). Germline V lookup: CDR1 MDHEN, CDR2 SYDVKM. Trimming removed 10 bases from V and 1 base from J, with 14 bases in between. The CDR3 sequence is 14 residues long.

The CDR3 DNA is TGTGCCAGCAGTCGAACTTACACCGGGGAGCTGTTTTTT. Translation gives CASSRTYTGELFF. The chain joins TRBV5-6 to TRBJ2-2, with unresolved D. Germline loops: CDR1 SGHDT, CDR2 YYEEEE. Trimming stripped 5 bases from V and 3 bases from J, with 8 bases between. The CDR3 length is 13 residues.

This clone was counted between two and nine times. V is TRBV7-9 and J is TRBJ2-1, with 8 bases fitting TRBD1. After removal of 1 base from V and 0 bases from J, the junction contained 8 bases not matched to a gene. Germline V lookup: CDR1 SEHNR, CDR2 FQNEAQ (reference sequence). The CDR3 is made up of 18 amino acids. The CDR3 region has the DNA TGTGCCAGCAGCTTAGTTTTAAGGACAGGGAGCTCCTACAATGAGCAGTTCTTC. Its translation: CASSLVLRTGSSYNEQFF. The whole variable domain, filled in from reference TRBV7-9 and TRBJ2-1, reads DTGVSQNPRHKITKRGQNVTFRCDPISEHNRLYWYRQTLGQGPEFLTYFQNEAQLEKSRLLSDRFSAERPKGSFSTLEIQRTEQGDSAMYLCASSLVLRTGSSYNEQFFGPGTRLTVL.

The CDR3 loop reads CASSLAQNSGNTIYF. The CDR3 DNA follows: TGCGCCAGCAGCTTGGCACAGAACTCTGGAAACACCATATATTTT. This rearrangement joins TRBV5-1 to TRBJ1-3; D unresolved. Germline-derived CDR1 and CDR2 are SGHRS and YFSETQ. The ends were cut back, 0 bases at V and 0 bases at J, with 7 bases in the middle. The CDR3 loop spans 15 amino acids.

Only one count was recorded for this clone. The chain joins TRBV6-4 to TRBJ2-5; 11 bases map to TRBD2. V dropped 2 bases and J dropped 2; count of bases not matched to a gene: 10. Looked up from germline, CDR1 is MRHNA and CDR2 is SNTAGT. This CDR3 spans 18 amino acids. The CDR3 sequence is CASSDRFLAGGLQETQYF. DNA of the CDR3: TGTGCCAGCAGTGACCGGTTTTTAGCGGGGGGGCTGCAAGAGACCCAGTACTTC.

This clone was counted between two and nine times. The chain links TRBV10-1 to TRBJ1-6; 8 bases align to TRBD1. The junction had 2 bases not matched to a gene; V was cut back by 5 bases and J by 5 bases. The V gene's germline CDR1 is WNHNN and CDR2 SYGVQD (reference sequence). The CDR3 runs to 14 residues. CDR3 amino acids: CASSKQGDNSPLHF. DNA of the CDR3: TGCGCCAGCAGTAAACAGGGGGATAATTCACCCCTCCACTTT.